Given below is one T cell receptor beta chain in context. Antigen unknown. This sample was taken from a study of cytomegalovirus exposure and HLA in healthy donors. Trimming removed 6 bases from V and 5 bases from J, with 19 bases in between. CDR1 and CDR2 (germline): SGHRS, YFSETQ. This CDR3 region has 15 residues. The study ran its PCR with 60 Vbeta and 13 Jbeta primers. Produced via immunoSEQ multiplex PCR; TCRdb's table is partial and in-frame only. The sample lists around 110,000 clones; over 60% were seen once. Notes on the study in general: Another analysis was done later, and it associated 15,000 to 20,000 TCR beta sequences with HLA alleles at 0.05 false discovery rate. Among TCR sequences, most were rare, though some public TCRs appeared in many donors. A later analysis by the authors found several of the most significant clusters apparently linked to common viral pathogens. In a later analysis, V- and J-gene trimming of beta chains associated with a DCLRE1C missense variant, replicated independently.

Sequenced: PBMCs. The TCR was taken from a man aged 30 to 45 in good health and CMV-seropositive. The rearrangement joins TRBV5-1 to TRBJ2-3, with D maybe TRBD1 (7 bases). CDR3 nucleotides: TGCGCCAGCACCGGGGGAAGGGGGCGAATAGATACGCAGTATTTT. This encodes CASTGGRGRIDTQYF.